Presented here are 7 T cell receptor beta chains from one specimen sequenced in a study of T cell responses to AZD1222 COVID-19 vaccine. Here immunoSEQ multiplex PCR was the method, and the copy in TCRdb shows in-frame clones only, minus some. The profile shows more than 150,000 clones, roughly 92% of them singletons. Sequencing was performed on peripheral blood, taken on day 0 of AZD1222 vaccination. The receptors shown here come from an adult in good health.

The CDR3 sequence: CASSQAQGEETQYF. CDR3 DNA: TGCGCCAGCAGCCAAGCCCAGGGGGAAGAGACCCAGTACTTC. The J gene is TRBJ2-5, the V gene TRBV4-1; 7 bases line up with TRBD1. The CDR3 sequence is 14 residues long. CDR1 MGHRA and CDR2 YSYEKL come from the germline V gene. V lost 1 base to trimming and J lost 3 bases; unmatched junction nucleotides: 2.

V is TRBV3-1 (or the pseudogene TRBV3-2) and J is TRBJ2-5, with 7 bases identical to TRBD1. The J segment lost 3 bases and the V segment lost 3 bases, leaving 4 bases of the junction unmatched. CDR3 length equals 14 residues. Germline CDR1 reads LGHDT; CDR2 reads YNNKEL (reference sequence). CDR3 in amino acids: CASSHAGGEETQYF. CDR3 bases: TGTGCCAGCAGCCATGCAGGGGGTGAAGAGACCCAGTACTTC.

The chain links TRBV14 to TRBJ1-1; D not certain. The germline V gene encodes CDR1 SGHDN and CDR2 FVKESK. This CDR3 spans 12 amino acids. V dropped 1 base and J dropped 5 bases, with 5 bases sitting between them. CDR3 sequence: CASSQGRTEAFF. For the CDR3, the DNA is TGTGCCAGCAGCCAAGGCAGGACTGAAGCTTTCTTT.

The chain's CDR3 is CASSDSAASGNTIYF. The CDR3 region has the DNA TGTGCCAGCAGTGACTCGGCAGCTTCAGGAAACACCATATATTTT. The chain uses TRBV6-4 and TRBJ1-3, with D uncertain. Trimming left V 0 bases short and J 4 bases short, with 10 bases between. CDR1 is MRHNA, CDR2 SNTAGT, per germline. This CDR3 is built from 15 residues.

In its sample, this clone was seen once. This rearrangement joins TRBV15 to TRBJ1-5; 7 nucleotides match TRBD1. Losses at the gene ends were 6 bases for V and 6 bases for J; bases not matched to a gene: 8. The CDR3 is made up of 14 amino acids. Germline assignment: CDR1 LNHNV and CDR2 YYDKDF (reference sequence). The CDR3 loop reads CATSNDRAGQPQHF. DNA of the CDR3: TGTGCCACCAGTAACGACAGGGCTGGTCAGCCCCAGCATTTT.

The rearrangement uses TRBV6-2 or TRBV6-3 and TRBJ2-1; D may be TRBD2 (6 bases). The CDR3 spans 17 residues. Trimming left V 1 base short and J 0 bases short, with 13 bases between. CDR1 and CDR2 (germline): MNHEY, SVGEGT. The CDR3 DNA reads TGTGCCAGCAGTTACTACCAGCGGGCCACCTCCTACAATGAGCAGTTCTTC. Encoded protein: CASSYYQRATSYNEQFF.

This chain uses TRBV15 with TRBJ1-2, with 10 bases lining up with TRBD1. This CDR3 contains 15 residues. The V and J ends lost 4 bases and 3 bases, in that order; junction bases with no gene match: 5. The germline gives CDR1 LNHNV, CDR2 YYDKDF (reference sequence). CDR3 sequence reads: CATSIGQGEYYGYTF. The CDR3 bases are TGTGCCACCAGCATAGGACAGGGGGAGTACTATGGCTACACCTTC.